This T cell receptor (beta chain) was recovered during a study of cytomegalovirus exposure and HLA in healthy donors. Trimming took 5 bases from V and 8 from J; bases not matched to a gene: 10. The V gene's germline CDR1 is MDHEN and CDR2 SYDVKM. CDR3 length: 14 residues. Study conclusions and caveats: Altogether, 160 or so TCR beta chains were recorded as cytomegalovirus-associated.

Clones were sequenced by immunoSEQ multiplex PCR, and TCRdb holds only the in-frame ones, with some missing. This sample has a few hundred thousand clones, with 88% found just once. The table lists this clone with a few counts. Its antigen is still unknown. The receptor's source is a young woman in good health and CMV-seronegative. Specimen: PBMCs. V and J are TRBV28 and TRBJ1-2; 8 bases are shared with TRBD1. The CDR3 reads CASSETGGGMGYTF. The CDR3 DNA reads TGTGCCAGCAGTGAAACAGGGGGTGGTATGGGCTACACCTTC.